The rows below give T cell receptor beta chains drawn from one sample of a study of radiotherapy plus CTLA-4 blockade in lung cancer. Profiled with immunoSEQ multiplex PCR; TCRdb holds only in-frame clones, not every one. The top ten clones hold around 7% of a sample with roughly 68,000 clones, around 73% of them seen once. Specimen: peripheral blood, collected from a patient treated with radiotherapy plus ipilimumab. All receptors derive from a human donor with non-small cell lung cancer who had a complete response to radiotherapy plus ipilimumab. The CDR3 runs from the conserved cysteine through the conserved F or W. A D gene is named only where the DNA matches it firmly. The listing skips clone size in some rows; elsewhere it reads once, few, many or a size class.

size,J,V,D,DNA,CDR3
few,TRBJ2-2,TRBV9,-,TGTGCCAGCAGCGGGCCGGGTGCCTCGAGCACCGGGGAGCTGTTTTTT,CASSGPGASSTGELFF
few,TRBJ2-7,TRBV4-3,-,TGCGCCAGCAGCCACTTTCGAGGAACCCTCTACGAGCAGTACTTC,CASSHFRGTLYEQYF
-,TRBJ2-7,TRBV4-1,-,TGCGCCAGCAGCCCCGCCCTCACAGGGATCCCCTACGAGCAGTACTTC,CASSPALTGIPYEQYF
few,TRBJ2-1,TRBV4-3,-,TGCGCCAGCAGCCTGGATGAAAGCTCCTACAATGAGCAGTTCTTC,CASSLDESSYNEQFF
-,TRBJ1-1,TRBV7-9,TRBD1,TGTGCCAGCAGCCCACAAGAAGGGGGCTGGTGGACTGAAGCTTTCTTT,CASSPQEGGWWTEAFF
-,TRBJ2-1,TRBV25-1,-,TGTGCCAGCAGCCTCAAGTACAATGAGCAGTTCTTC,CASSLKYNEQFF
-,TRBJ2-7,TRBV25-1,-,TGTGCCGCCGGACCCGCAAGAGAGCAGTACTTC,CAAGPAREQYF
-,TRBJ2-2,TRBV5-1,-,TGCGCCAGCAGCTTTCCCTGGGGGCAGGGCACCGGGGAGCTGTTTTTT,CASSFPWGQGTGELFF
few,TRBJ2-2,TRBV19,TRBD2,TGTGCCAGTAGTTTCGGACTAGCGGTGAACACCGGGGAGCTGTTTTTT,CASSFGLAVNTGELFF
-,TRBJ1-5,TRBV15,-,TGTGCCACCAGCAGAGATCCCGGCAAAAATCAGCCCCAGCATTTT,CATSRDPGKNQPQHF
-,TRBJ2-1,TRBV6-4,-,TGTGCCAGCAGTGGTGGGGTCGTATCCTACAATGAGCAGTTCTTC,CASSGGVVSYNEQFF
-,TRBJ1-1,TRBV19,-,TGTGCCAGTAGTATGCTGGGGCTAGCGGCTGAAGCTTTCTTT,CASSMLGLAAEAFF
-,TRBJ1-4,TRBV5-1,TRBD1,TGCGCCAGCAGCGGCTGGACAGGGGGAATTGCAACTAATGAAAAACTGTTTTTT,CASSGWTGGIATNEKLFF
-,TRBJ1-5,TRBV28,-,TGTGCCAGCATCTTTGGGGGGGTATGGGGCAATCAGCCCCAGCATTTT,CASIFGGVWGNQPQHF
-,TRBJ2-3,TRBV11-3,TRBD2,TGTGCCAGCAGCCCCCGGGTAGCGGGAAACACAGATACGCAGTATTTT,CASSPRVAGNTDTQYF
-,TRBJ1-2,TRBV10-3,-,TGTGCCATCAGTGAGGGGATGGGACTAGCGAGGGGCTACACCTTC,CAISEGMGLARGYTF
few,TRBJ2-1,TRBV5-4,TRBD2,TGTGCCACCCAGACCGGGACTAGCGGGAGTGGGGAGCAGTTCTTC,CATQTGTSGSGEQFF
-,TRBJ2-5,TRBV9,-,TGTGCCAGCAGCGTCGGGGCAGGGGGGTTGGGGGAGACCCAGTACTTC,CASSVGAGGLGETQYF
-,TRBJ2-1,TRBV7-2,-,TGTGCCAGCAGCCGAAGAGTGGATGAGCAGTTCTTC,CASSRRVDEQFF
-,TRBJ1-4,TRBV5-1,-,TGCGCCAGCAGCCAGGCGGGGAGGGGTGAAAAACTGTTTTTT,CASSQAGRGEKLFF
-,TRBJ1-2,TRBV10-3,-,TGTGCCATCAGTGCCGGCGGGGAAGGAAACTATGGCTACACCTTC,CAISAGGEGNYGYTF
-,TRBJ2-1,TRBV6-5,TRBD2,TGTGCCAGCAGATTAGCGGGAGGGCCCTGGTATGAGCAGTTCTTC,CASRLAGGPWYEQFF
-,TRBJ2-3,TRBV10-1,-,TGCGCCAGCAGCGAAAGGGTCACAGATACGCAGTATTTT,CASSERVTDTQYF
-,TRBJ1-5,TRBV7-2,-,TGTGCCAGCAGCTTAGCGCGGGATCAGCCCCAGCATTTT,CASSLARDQPQHF
-,TRBJ2-7,TRBV6-5,-,TGTGCCAGCAGTTCGGAGGTCTACGAGCAGTACTTC,CASSSEVYEQYF
-,TRBJ2-1,TRBV27,TRBD2,TGTGCCAGCAGTCCCGGGACTACCTTCTCCTACAATGAGCAGTTCTTC,CASSPGTTFSYNEQFF
once,TRBJ1-2,TRBV18,TRBD1,TGTGCCAGCTCACAGGGACAGGAGTATGGCTACACCTTC,CASSQGQEYGYTF
-,TRBJ1-1,TRBV7-9,-,TGTGCCAGCAGCTTATCGGAGAACACTGAAGCTTTCTTT,CASSLSENTEAFF
-,TRBJ2-6,TRBV27,-,TGTGCCAGCAGTCCATTCTCGATCTTTTCTTTCTCTGGGGCCAACGTCCTGACTTTC,CASSPFSIFSFSGANVLTF
-,TRBJ2-1,TRBV11-3,-,TGTGCCAGCAGCGGGAGGTCGAATGAGCAGTTCTTC,CASSGRSNEQFF
-,TRBJ2-7,TRBV4-1,-,TGCGCCAGCAGCCAAGTGGGGCTTGGGGCAGGGCAATATCACGAGCAGTACTTC,CASSQVGLGAGQYHEQYF
-,TRBJ1-4,TRBV14,-,TGTGCCAGCAGCCGGGCGGAGGCAAAACTGTTTTTT,CASSRAEAKLFF
few,TRBJ2-3,TRBV7-6,-,TGTGCCAGCAGCGTTAGTACAGATACGCAGTATTTT,CASSVSTDTQYF
-,TRBJ2-7,TRBV10-3,TRBD2,TGTGCCATCAGTGAGACTAGCGGGGGGACCTACGAGCAGTACTTC,CAISETSGGTYEQYF
once,TRBJ1-1,TRBV12-5,-,TGTGCTAGTGGACGCCGGGACATCGTGGCTTTCTTT,CASGRRDIVAFF
-,TRBJ2-7,TRBV5-8,-,TGTGCCAGCAGGAAGGGCAGGCCGTACGAGCAGTACTTC,CASRKGRPYEQYF
-,TRBJ2-2,TRBV11-3,-,TGTGCCAGCTCCCGGTCGGAGAGCAACACCGGGGAGCTGTTTTTT,CASSRSESNTGELFF
-,TRBJ2-5,TRBV4-3,-,TGCGCCAGCAGCCAAGAAGCAGGGAGAGGGACCCAGTACTTC,CASSQEAGRGTQYF
-,TRBJ2-2,TRBV19,-,TGTGCCAGTAGAGAGACAGATAACACCGGGGAGCTGTTTTTT,CASRETDNTGELFF
few,TRBJ1-1,TRBV15,TRBD1,TGTGCCACCAGCACGGGACAGGGGAGATGGTCTTTCTTT,CATSTGQGRWSFF
-,TRBJ2-6,TRBV27,-,TGTGCCAGCACGGGCCGGGAGAACGTCCTGACTTTC,CASTGRENVLTF
-,TRBJ1-4,TRBV6-5,-,TGTGCCAGCAGCGGCAGGGGAGGAGAAAAACTGTTTTTT,CASSGRGGEKLFF
-,TRBJ1-5,TRBV29-1,-,TGCAGCGTTGGATTCAGCAATCAGCCCCAGCATTTT,CSVGFSNQPQHF
few,TRBJ1-6,TRBV18,TRBD1,TGTGCCAGCTCACCCGCCGGGACAGGATCACCCCTCCACTTT,CASSPAGTGSPLHF
-,TRBJ2-2,TRBV5-5,TRBD1,TGTGCCAGCAGCTCATTAGTGCCGGGACAGGGGATGTCGGGGGAGCTGTTTTTT,CASSSLVPGQGMSGELFF